These 30 T cell receptor beta chains were all obtained from the same sample, sequenced in a study of cytomegalovirus exposure and HLA in healthy donors. 60 Vbeta and 13 Jbeta primers were used in PCR. TCRdb's table, derived via immunoSEQ multiplex PCR, lists solely in-frame clones and lacks some. The sample contains about 89,000 clones, 63% of which appear only once. Sequencing used PBMCs. The receptors shown here come from a woman aged 25 to 39 in good health and CMV-seronegative.

The genes are TRBV6-7 and TRBJ1-5; D perhaps matches TRBD1 (5 bases). TRBV6-7 qualifies as an ORF whose function is uncertain. There are 14 residues in the CDR3. The ends were cut back, 1 base at V and 2 bases at J, with 6 bases in the middle. Written as DNA, the CDR3 is TGTGCCAGCAGTTACTTACAGGGCAATCAGCCCCAGCATTTT. It translates to CASSYLQGNQPQHF.

V usage is TRBV6-6 and J usage is TRBJ1-1, with D perhaps TRBD1 (5 bases). The CDR3 is made up of 15 amino acids. Germline V gene sequence: CDR1 MNHNY, CDR2 SVGAGI (reference sequence). Trimming stripped 5 bases from V and 6 bases from J, with 19 bases between. The CDR3 sequence is CASSRLQVLGSEAFF. The DNA of the CDR3 is TGTGCCAGCAGTCGATTACAGGTGCTCGGGTCTGAAGCTTTCTTT.

V is TRBV7-9 and J is TRBJ2-1; 15 positions match TRBD2. Trimming took 2 bases from V and 8 from J; bases not matched to a gene: 10. The CDR3 consists of 18 residues. Germline V gene data show CDR1 as SEHNR and CDR2 as FQNEAQ (reference sequence). CDR3 sequence (DNA): TGTGCCAGCAGCTTAAGACCCGGACTAGCGGGAGGGCAGGATGAGCAGTTCTTC. It is translated as CASSLRPGLAGGQDEQFF.

This clone turned up a few times. The chain joins TRBV11-2 to TRBJ2-1, with 15 bases fitting TRBD2. J lost 4 bases, V lost 5 bases, and 9 bases had no gene match. Germline-derived CDR1 and CDR2 are SGHAT and FQNNGV. The CDR3 runs to 18 residues. The CDR3 spells CASSRGLAGGVGYNEQFF. CDR3 in DNA: TGTGCCAGCAGCCGTGGACTAGCGGGAGGGGTTGGGTACAATGAGCAGTTCTTC.

A few counts support this clone. The rearrangement joins TRBV29-1 to TRBJ1-2, with D unresolved. The germline CDR1 and CDR2 sequences are SQVTM and ANQGSEA. The germline V and J ends were trimmed by 3 bases and 4 bases, with 6 bases remaining between them. This CDR3 spans 11 amino acids. CDR3 sequence (DNA): TGCAGCGTTGAGAACATCTATGGCTACACCTTC. Translated, it gives CSVENIYGYTF.

The chain carries TRBV25-1 and TRBJ2-5; 7 bases are a match to TRBD1. J was trimmed by 8 bases and V by 8 bases; bases with no gene match: 8. Germline V lookup: CDR1 MGHDK, CDR2 SYGVNS. The CDR3 consists of 12 residues. This chain's CDR3 is CASHTGANTQYF. In nucleotides, the CDR3 is TGTGCCAGCCATACAGGGGCGAACACCCAGTACTTC.

This chain uses TRBV7-9 with TRBJ1-1; TRBD1 aligns across 7 bases. This CDR3 is built from 13 residues. The trim removed 6 bases at V and 7 bases at J, leaving 8 bases unmatched. CDR1 and CDR2 from the germline V gene are SEHNR and FQNEAQ (reference sequence). CDR3 residues: CASRRGTDNEAFF. The CDR3 bases are TGTGCCAGCAGACGCGGGACAGATAATGAAGCTTTCTTT. The entire variable domain, with the rest obtained from reference TRBV7-9 and TRBJ1-1, is as follows: DTGVSQNPRHKITKRGQNVTFRCDPISEHNRLYWYRQTLGQGPEFLTYFQNEAQLEKSRLLSDRFSAERPKGSFSTLEIQRTEQGDSAMYLCASRRGTDNEAFFGQGTRLTVV.

In this sample, this clone turned up a few times. Additional DNA sequences in this sample encode the identical CDR3. V usage is TRBV7-9 and J usage is TRBJ2-5; a weak D match, TRBD1 (6 bases). The germline gives CDR1 SEHNR, CDR2 FQNEAQ (reference sequence). The CDR3 sequence is 13 residues long. The V gene lost 5 bases and the J gene lost 5 bases, with 12 bases spanning the gap. The CDR3 reads CASSPQGIETQYF. CDR3 in DNA: TGTGCCAGCAGCCCGCAGGGGATTGAGACCCAGTACTTC.

This chain connects TRBV19 to TRBJ2-7, with 7 bases that match TRBD1. CDR1 is LNHDA and CDR2 is SQIVND in the germline V gene (reference sequence). With V trimmed by 5 bases and J by 6 bases, 10 bases remained unmatched. The CDR3 sequence is 14 residues long. DNA for the CDR3: TGTGCCAGTAGTCCCGGGACAGTGGTAAGCGAGCAGTACTTC. This sequence encodes CASSPGTVVSEQYF.

V is TRBV5-1 and J is TRBJ1-5; 7 positions match TRBD1. The trim removed 0 bases at V and 0 bases at J, leaving 3 bases unmatched. From germline, CDR1 is SGHRS and CDR2 YFSETQ. This CDR3 is 16 amino acids long. The CDR3 DNA reads TGCGCCAGCAGCTTGGAAGGGGACAGTAGCAATCAGCCCCAGCATTTT. This codes for CASSLEGDSSNQPQHF.

The V gene is TRBV18, the J gene TRBJ2-3, with D tentatively TRBD2 (5 bases). CDR3 length equals 16 residues. Germline V lookup: CDR1 KGHSH, CDR2 LQKENI. Trimming removed 3 bases at V and 1 base at J, with 14 bases between. The CDR3 reads CASSPRDRFGTDTQYF. CDR3 nucleotide sequence: TGTGCCAGCTCACCTCGGGATCGGTTTGGCACAGATACGCAGTATTTT.

J is TRBJ2-7 and V is TRBV19, with 11 bases fitting TRBD1. V lost 5 bases and J lost 4; bases outside the gene matches: 4. The CDR3 runs to 14 residues. Germline loops: CDR1 LNHDA, CDR2 SQIVND (reference sequence). The CDR3 coding sequence is TGTGCCAGTAGTGCCGGGACAGGGGGTTACGAGCAGTACTTC. Protein sequence: CASSAGTGGYEQYF.

The chain uses TRBV30 and TRBJ1-1; D might be TRBD1 (5 bases). Germline CDR1 reads GTSNPN; CDR2 reads SVGIG (reference sequence). The CDR3 spans 14 residues. Trimming took 2 bases from V and 6 from J, leaving 16 bases between them. CDR3 loop: CAWSYGGSGPEAFF. As DNA, the CDR3 is TGTGCCTGGAGTTATGGGGGGAGTGGTCCTGAAGCTTTCTTT.

This clone was seen just once. This chain connects TRBV9 to TRBJ1-1; 7 bases map to TRBD1. CDR3 length: 14 amino acids. Germline lookup yields CDR1 SGDLS and CDR2 YYNGEE. Trimming at V came to 4 bases and at J to 2 bases, leaving 5 bases not matched to a gene. Here the CDR3 reads CASSPRGGNTEAFF. The CDR3 coding sequence is TGTGCCAGCAGCCCTAGAGGGGGCAACACTGAAGCTTTCTTT. The full variable domain, completed using reference TRBV9 and TRBJ1-1, is DSGVTQTPKHLITATGQRVTLRCSPRSGDLSVYWYQQSLDQGLQFLIQYYNGEERAKGNILERFSAQQFPDLHSELNLSSLELGDSALYFCASSPRGGNTEAFFGQGTRLTVV.

The chain joins TRBV15 to TRBJ2-3, with 8 bases matching TRBD2. Germline values: CDR1 LNHNV, CDR2 YYDKDF (reference sequence). V shed 5 bases and J 2 bases; nucleotides not matched to a gene: 9. CDR3 length equals 16 residues. As DNA, the CDR3 is TGTGCCACCAGCTTAGGGCGGGGGGCGAACACAGATACGCAGTATTTT. It specifies CATSLGRGANTDTQYF.

The table lists this clone with a few counts. V and J are TRBV10-3 and TRBJ2-1; 16 bases agree with TRBD2. This CDR3 has 20 residues. Unmatched junction bases numbered 13, after V lost 3 bases and J lost 5 bases. CDR1 and CDR2 from the germline V gene are ENHRY and SYGVKD. The CDR3 loop reads CAISDSPGLAGGQLDNEQFF. CDR3 bases: TGTGCCATCAGTGATTCCCCGGGACTAGCGGGAGGGCAATTGGACAATGAGCAGTTCTTC.

CDR3: CASSPTADSRRHF. The CDR3 bases are TGTGCCAGCTCACCTACCGCGGACTCACGTCGGCATTTT. The chain is built from TRBV18 and TRBJ1-5; D is unresolved. Germline V CDR1 and CDR2: KGHSH, LQKENI. V dropped 3 bases and J dropped 15 bases, with 18 bases sitting between them. The CDR3 is 13 amino acids.

This chain connects TRBV18 to TRBJ1-2; TRBD1 agrees at 7 bases. The J segment lost 7 bases and the V segment lost 3 bases, leaving 11 bases of the junction unmatched. Germline CDR1 and CDR2: KGHSH and LQKENI. The CDR3 has 15 amino acids. DNA for the CDR3: TGTGCCAGCTCACCCAACACGTTAAACAGGGGTGGCTACACCTTC. Protein sequence: CASSPNTLNRGGYTF.

The chain carries TRBV7-8 and TRBJ2-2; D remains ambiguous. CDR1 is SGHVS and CDR2 is FQNEAQ in the germline V gene. The CDR3 is 15 amino acids. Between the trimmed V and J ends, which lost 1 base and 1 base, there was a span of 7 bases. The CDR3 protein is CASSLVPRNTGELFF. In DNA, the CDR3 is TGTGCCAGCAGCTTAGTCCCCAGGAACACCGGGGAGCTGTTTTTT.

This clone was seen more than once but under ten times. The genes are TRBV7-9 and TRBJ1-5, with no clear D. Germline loops: CDR1 SEHNR, CDR2 FQNEAQ (reference sequence). This CDR3 spans 12 amino acids. Trimming removed 2 bases from V and 4 bases from J, with 3 bases in between. CDR3 region: CASSLSNQPQHF. In DNA, the CDR3 is TGTGCCAGCAGCTTATCGAATCAGCCCCAGCATTTT.

The rearrangement links TRBV4-2 to TRBJ2-5; D ambiguous. V shed 4 bases and J shed 1 base, with 10 bases lying between them. The CDR3 is 14 residues long. Germline CDR1 LGHNA, CDR2 YNFKEQ. The CDR3 DNA follows: TGTGCCAGCAGCCCCCACGGCGGCCAAGAGACCCAGTACTTC. It yields the protein CASSPHGGQETQYF.

The rearrangement joins TRBV25-1 to TRBJ2-3; 9 bases line up with TRBD1. V shed 8 bases and J 3 bases; nucleotides not matched to a gene: 9. CDR3 length equals 15 residues. Germline V gene data show CDR1 as MGHDK and CDR2 as SYGVNS. The CDR3, as DNA: TGTGCCAGCGCAAGGCCGACAGGGGGGACAGATACGCAGTATTTT. Protein: CASARPTGGTDTQYF.

This chain uses TRBV19 with TRBJ2-7, with D unclear. Germline V gives CDR1 LNHDA, CDR2 SQIVND (reference sequence). CDR3 length: 14 amino acids. V was shortened by 3 bases and J by 3 bases, with 12 bases between the two germline ends. CDR3 nucleotides: TGTGCCAGTAGTATCAGAGTTCCGGGCTACGAGCAGTACTTC. The encoded protein is CASSIRVPGYEQYF. The entire variable domain, with the rest obtained from reference TRBV19 and TRBJ2-7, is as follows: DGGITQSPKYLFRKEGQNVTLSCEQNLNHDAMYWYRQDPGQGLRLIYYSQIVNDFQKGDIAEGYSVSREKKESFPLTVTSAQKNPTAFYLCASSIRVPGYEQYFGPGTRLTVT.

The chain employs TRBV5-1 and TRBJ2-3, with 7 bases matching TRBD2. From germline, CDR1 is SGHRS and CDR2 YFSETQ. The V and J ends lost 3 bases and 4 bases, in that order; junction bases with no gene match: 5. CDR3 size: 14 residues. CDR3 in amino acids: CASSSREAPDTQYF. The DNA for the CDR3 is TGCGCCAGCAGCTCACGGGAGGCCCCAGATACGCAGTATTTT.

The CDR3 region has the DNA TGTGCCAGCAGCTCTTCGACGGGGTTGGTGGAGACCCAGTACTTC. It specifies CASSSSTGLVETQYF. The J gene is TRBJ2-5, the V gene TRBV5-4; D possibly corresponds to TRBD2 (5 bases). Trimming stripped 3 bases from V and 5 bases from J, with 17 bases between. The CDR3 has 15 amino acids. CDR1 and CDR2 from the germline V gene are SGHNT and YYREEE (reference sequence).

The gene calls are TRBV28 and TRBJ1-5; possible D gene TRBD1, 5 bases. Germline assignment: CDR1 MDHEN and CDR2 SYDVKM. The CDR3 contains 14 residues. Trimming cost V 5 bases and J 6 bases, with 14 bases left between them. The CDR3 is CASSRRGFFQPQHF. The CDR3 DNA sequence: TGTGCCAGCAGTAGGCGGGGGTTTTTTCAGCCCCAGCATTTT.

This clone occurred a few times. The rearrangement joins TRBV6-1 to TRBJ1-1; 7 positions match TRBD1. Per germline, CDR1 MNHNS and CDR2 SASEGT. Trimming at V came to 3 bases and at J to 3 bases, leaving 7 bases not matched to a gene. The CDR3 is 15 amino acids. CDR3 nucleotides: TGTGCCAGCAGTGACCCCAGGGGGTTGCACACTGAAGCTTTCTTT. This encodes CASSDPRGLHTEAFF.

This clone was counted only a few times. V gene TRBV5-4 combines with J gene TRBJ2-3, with D maybe TRBD1 (6 bases). V was clipped by 3 bases and J by 2 bases, with 10 bases between them. The CDR3 consists of 14 residues. The germline gives CDR1 SGHNT, CDR2 YYREEE (reference sequence). The CDR3 sequence: CASSSYRVTDTQYF. The CDR3 region has the DNA TGTGCCAGCAGCTCGTACAGGGTCACAGATACGCAGTATTTT.

CDR3 sequence reads: CASKKGNTDTQYF. The DNA for the CDR3 is TGTGCCAGCAAGAAGGGGAACACAGATACGCAGTATTTT. The genes are TRBV27 and TRBJ2-3; D may be TRBD1 (5 bases). V was shortened by 7 bases and J by 2 bases, with 10 bases between the two germline ends. Germline V gives CDR1 MNHEY, CDR2 SMNVEV (reference sequence). The CDR3 consists of 13 residues.

The gene calls are TRBV4-3 and TRBJ1-2; 9 positions agree with TRBD1. Looked up from germline, CDR1 is LGHNA and CDR2 is YSLEER. This CDR3 comprises 18 residues. Trimming at V came to 0 bases and at J to 4 bases, leaving 12 bases not matched to a gene. The CDR3 bases are TGCGCCAGCAGCCAAGACGTAGGGGGACAGGGTGCCCTCTATGGCTACACCTTC. Its protein product is CASSQDVGGQGALYGYTF.